This is a list of T cell receptor beta chains from one sample in a study of cytomegalovirus exposure and HLA in healthy donors. The assay was immunoSEQ multiplex PCR, and TCRdb's table has in-frame clones only and misses some. The sample has 70,000 to 95,000 clones, around 79% seen once. The sample consisted of PBMCs. The receptors stem from a woman in her 40s in good health and CMV-seropositive. Both conserved end residues are trimmed from each CDR3. Each record gives: V gene, clone size, D gene, CDR3 length, J gene, CDR3 protein. The D gene is left open where the match is weak. A row's size may be missing; if present it is once, few, many or a size class.

TRBV7-9	.	.	11	TRBJ2-7	ASSPDRFYEQY
TRBV7-9	.	.	12	TRBJ2-5	ASSSWTARETQY
TRBV5-1	few	TRBD1	13	TRBJ1-1	ASTKGTGMNTEAF
TRBV6-5	.	.	13	TRBJ1-2	ASSYPPPGFYGYT
TRBV30	.	TRBD2	13	TRBJ2-3	AWDSGGRGTDTQY
TRBV14	.	.	14	TRBJ1-2	ASSPHLTIANYGYT
TRBV7-2	once	TRBD1	13	TRBJ2-1	ASSSGTGGRGSGL
TRBV7-2	.	.	12	TRBJ1-1	ASSPGSLNTEAF
TRBV11-2	.	.	13	TRBJ2-2	ASSSTPTNTGELF
TRBV9	few	TRBD2	15	TRBJ2-2	ASKAGGASGSAGELF
TRBV11-2	once	TRBD1	13	TRBJ2-7	ASSPGTGDPYEQY
TRBV6-5	.	.	11	TRBJ1-2	ASSYGEAYGYT
TRBV28	.	.	12	TRBJ1-3	ASSRDYSGNTIY
TRBV6-4	.	TRBD1	13	TRBJ1-6	ASSAGQGSYSPLH
TRBV11-2	.	.	12	TRBJ1-2	ASGPQGSNYGYT
TRBV30	.	TRBD2	13	TRBJ2-2	AWGLLAAGTGELF
TRBV7-8	.	.	12	TRBJ1-1	ASSLALGRTEAF
TRBV19	.	TRBD1	15	TRBJ2-1	TPGTGAHGARYNEQF
TRBV28	.	.	14	TRBJ1-5	ASSFGWAETDQPQH
TRBV6-5	once	.	11	TRBJ2-2	ASSKRVVGELF
TRBV18	.	.	9	TRBJ1-2	ASSPGTGYY
TRBV6-5	.	TRBD1	13	TRBJ1-2	ASSYLTGTVYGYT
TRBV18	once	TRBD1	12	TRBJ2-1	ASSPGQGPNEQF
TRBV19	.	TRBD1	12	TRBJ2-7	ASSSRQGTYEQY
TRBV4-2	.	TRBD2	14	TRBJ2-1	ASSQKTSGRPNEQF
TRBV21-1	.	.	13	TRBJ1-2	ASSKGKGAPHGYT
TRBV19	.	.	13	TRBJ1-3	ASSSRQYAGNTIY
TRBV20-1	.	.	9	TRBJ2-1	SVDLYNEQF
TRBV5-1	.	.	9	TRBJ2-2	ASTRTGELF
TRBV30	.	TRBD1	11	TRBJ1-1	ASTGTGVTEAF
TRBV6-4	.	TRBD1	13	TRBJ2-7	ASSAGTGDSYEQY
TRBV15	.	TRBD2	12	TRBJ2-7	ATTREGSSYEQY
TRBV10-3	few	TRBD2	11	TRBJ2-7	ATTSGDPYEQY
TRBV4-2	.	TRBD2	13	TRBJ2-1	ASSQTSGRANEQF
TRBV19	few	TRBD1	15	TRBJ1-4	ASRKNTGGATNEKLF
TRBV5-4	few	.	15	TRBJ2-3	ASRQDISRPNTDTQY
TRBV7-6	.	.	13	TRBJ1-5	ASSQMRGFNQPQH
TRBV6-5	.	.	12	TRBJ1-2	ASSSWTELWGYT
TRBV5-6	.	TRBD2	15	TRBJ2-2	ASSEGLAGGLTGELF
TRBV9	.	.	13	TRBJ2-3	ASSVAGVSTDTQY
TRBV11-2	.	.	11	TRBJ2-1	ASSLDPRQEQF
TRBV28	.	.	12	TRBJ1-2	ASRPLSSYYGYT
TRBV18	.	.	12	TRBJ1-1	ASSLLQVSAEAF